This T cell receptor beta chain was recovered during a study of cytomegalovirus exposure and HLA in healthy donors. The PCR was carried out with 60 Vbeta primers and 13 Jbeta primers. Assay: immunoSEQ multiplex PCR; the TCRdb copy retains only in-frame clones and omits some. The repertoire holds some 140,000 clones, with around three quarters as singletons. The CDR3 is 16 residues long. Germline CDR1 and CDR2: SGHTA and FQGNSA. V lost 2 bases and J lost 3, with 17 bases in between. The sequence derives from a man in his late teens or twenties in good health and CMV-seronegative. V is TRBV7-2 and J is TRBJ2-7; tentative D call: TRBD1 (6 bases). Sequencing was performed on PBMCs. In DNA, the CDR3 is TGTGCCAGCAGCTTACGGGCAGGGGACACTTTCTACGAGCAGTACTTC. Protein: CASSLRAGDTFYEQYF.